This TCR beta chain was sequenced during a study of T cells in Graves' hyperthyroidism and ophthalmopathy. From germline, CDR1 is PRHDT and CDR2 FYEKMQ (reference sequence). The CDR3 is 15 amino acids. V was pared by 3 bases and J by 0 bases, with 8 bases between. The TCR beta CDR3 regions underwent amplification using RNA transcripts as the source. HTBI primers drove first-round RT-PCR of the TCR CDR3. TCRdb re-called the multiplex PCR reads through MiXCR, storing one row per CDR3 protein. The sample lists 500,000 to 650,000 distinct CDR3 sequences, about a sixth occurring once. This clonotype was seen at least ten times.

The V call is TRBV13, the J call TRBJ2-2; no firm D call. This receptor was taken from a woman younger than 30 with Graves' ophthalmopathy. Material for sequencing was blood. The CDR3 bases are TGTGCCAGCAGCTTCGGAACCACGAACACCGGGGAGCTGTTTTTT. Translated, it gives CASSFGTTNTGELFF.